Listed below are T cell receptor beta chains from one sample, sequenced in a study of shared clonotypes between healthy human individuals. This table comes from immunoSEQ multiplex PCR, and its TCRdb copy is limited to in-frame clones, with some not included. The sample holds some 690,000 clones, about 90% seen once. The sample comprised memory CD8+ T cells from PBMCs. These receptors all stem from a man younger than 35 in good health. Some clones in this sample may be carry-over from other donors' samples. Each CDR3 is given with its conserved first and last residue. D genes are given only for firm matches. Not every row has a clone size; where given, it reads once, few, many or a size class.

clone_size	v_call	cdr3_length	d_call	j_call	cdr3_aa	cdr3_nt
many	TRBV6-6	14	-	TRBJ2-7	CASSYSGPPREQYF	TGTGCCAGCAGTTATAGCGGTCCACCCAGGGAGCAGTACTTC
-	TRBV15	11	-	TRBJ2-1	CATSRGYEQFF	TGTGCCACCAGCAGAGGCTATGAGCAGTTCTTC
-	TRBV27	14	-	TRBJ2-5	CASSLYVGQETQYF	TGTGCCAGCAGTTTATATGTGGGCCAAGAGACCCAGTACTTC
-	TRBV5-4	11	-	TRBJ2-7	CASSLANEQYF	TGTGCCAGCAGCTTGGCGAACGAGCAGTACTTC
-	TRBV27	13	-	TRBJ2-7	CASSVLSSYEQYF	TGTGCCAGCAGTGTTTTAAGCTCCTACGAGCAGTACTTC
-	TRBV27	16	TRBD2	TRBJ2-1	CASSLRSGGPYNEQFF	TGTGCCAGCAGTTTAAGGTCGGGAGGGCCCTACAATGAGCAGTTCTTC
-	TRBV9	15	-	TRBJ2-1	CASSVVGDPVDEQFF	TGTGCCAGCAGCGTAGTGGGGGACCCTGTGGATGAGCAGTTCTTC
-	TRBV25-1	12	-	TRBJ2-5	CASSESWETQYF	TGTGCCAGCAGTGAATCTTGGGAGACCCAGTACTTC
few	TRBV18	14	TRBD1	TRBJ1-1	CASSPWTGETEAFF	TGTGCCAGCTCACCTTGGACAGGGGAGACTGAAGCTTTCTTT
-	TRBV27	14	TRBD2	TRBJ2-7	CASSFTSGSYEQYF	TGTGCCAGCAGTTTTACTAGCGGGAGCTACGAGCAGTACTTC
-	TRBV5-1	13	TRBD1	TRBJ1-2	CASSLGGGHGYTF	TGCGCCAGCAGCTTGGGAGGGGGCCATGGCTACACCTTC
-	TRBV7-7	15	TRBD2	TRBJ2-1	CASSPGGGAHNEQFF	TGTGCCAGCAGCCCCGGGGGGGGCGCTCACAATGAGCAGTTCTTC
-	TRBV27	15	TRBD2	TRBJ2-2	CASSLLAGGTGELFF	TGTGCCAGCAGTTTACTAGCGGGAGGCACCGGGGAGCTGTTTTTT
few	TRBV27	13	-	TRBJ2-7	CASSLSRLSEQYF	TGTGCCAGCAGTTTATCGCGGCTCTCCGAGCAGTACTTC
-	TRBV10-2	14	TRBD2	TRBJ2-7	CASSVSGRTNEQYF	TGCGCCAGCAGTGTTAGCGGGAGGACAAACGAGCAGTACTTC
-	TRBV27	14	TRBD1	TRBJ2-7	CASSDRQGAYEQYF	TGTGCCAGCAGCGATCGACAGGGGGCCTACGAGCAGTACTTC
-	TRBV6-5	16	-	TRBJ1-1	CASSFNPSSENTEAFF	TGTGCCAGCAGTTTCAACCCTTCGTCGGAGAACACTGAAGCTTTCTTT
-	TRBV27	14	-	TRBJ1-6	CASSRASYNSPLHF	TGTGCCAGCAGTCGGGCCTCCTATAATTCACCCCTCCACTTT
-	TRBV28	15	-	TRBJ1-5	CASSQQREDGQPQHF	TGTGCCAGCAGTCAACAGCGGGAGGATGGCCAGCCCCAGCATTTT
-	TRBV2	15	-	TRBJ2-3	CASSEGTASTDTQYF	TGTGCCAGCAGTGAAGGGACGGCCTCCACAGATACGCAGTATTTT
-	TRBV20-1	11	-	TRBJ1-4	CSARDWGKLFF	TGCAGTGCTAGAGATTGGGGTAAACTGTTTTTT
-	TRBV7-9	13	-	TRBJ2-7	CASSDRVGYEQYF	TGTGCCAGCAGTGATAGGGTAGGCTACGAGCAGTACTTC
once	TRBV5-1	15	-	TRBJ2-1	CASSLVSPIYNEQFF	TGCGCCAGCAGCTTGGTATCTCCGATTTACAATGAGCAGTTCTTC
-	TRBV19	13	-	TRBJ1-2	CASSIGRYYGYTF	TGTGCCAGTAGTATCGGAAGGTACTATGGCTACACCTTC
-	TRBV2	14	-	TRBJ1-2	CASRLGGTNYGYTF	TGTGCCAGCAGACTCGGGGGTACTAACTATGGCTACACCTTC
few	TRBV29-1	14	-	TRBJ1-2	CSVGAWTAGNGYTF	TGCAGCGTTGGAGCGTGGACCGCAGGGAATGGCTACACCTTC
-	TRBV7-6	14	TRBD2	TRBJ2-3	CASRPGTSADTQYF	TGTGCCAGCAGACCAGGGACTAGCGCGGATACGCAGTATTTT
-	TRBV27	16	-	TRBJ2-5	CASSLAPGTYQETQYF	TGTGCCAGCAGTTTAGCCCCCGGGACCTATCAAGAGACCCAGTACTTC
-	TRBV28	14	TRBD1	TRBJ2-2	CASKLGQGARELFF	TGTGCCAGCAAATTGGGACAGGGGGCCCGGGAGCTGTTTTTT
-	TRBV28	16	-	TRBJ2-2	CASSPNLAHFAGELFF	TGTGCCAGCAGCCCCAACCTAGCGCATTTTGCCGGGGAGCTGTTTTTT
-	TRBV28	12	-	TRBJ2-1	CASSLLVDEQFF	TGTGCCAGCAGTTTATTAGTGGATGAGCAGTTCTTC
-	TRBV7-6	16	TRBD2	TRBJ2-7	CASSLNPGLATYEQYF	TGTGCCAGCAGCTTAAACCCGGGACTAGCTACCTACGAGCAGTACTTC
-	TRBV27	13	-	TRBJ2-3	CASSNLLSDTQYF	TGTGCCAGCAGTAATCTCCTGTCCGATACGCAGTATTTT
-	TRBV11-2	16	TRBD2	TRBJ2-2	CASSPRGGPNTGELFF	TGTGCCAGCAGCCCCCGGGGAGGGCCAAACACCGGGGAGCTGTTTTTT
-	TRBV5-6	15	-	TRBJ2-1	CASSLFPSEDNEQFF	TGTGCCAGCAGCTTGTTTCCTAGCGAGGACAATGAGCAGTTCTTC
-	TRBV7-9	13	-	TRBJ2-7	CASSLPTRYEQYF	TGTGCCAGCAGCTTACCGACCCGCTACGAGCAGTACTTC
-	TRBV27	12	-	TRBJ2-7	CASSSSGNEQYF	TGTGCCAGCAGTTCCAGTGGTAACGAGCAGTACTTC
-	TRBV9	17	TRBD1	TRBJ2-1	CASSRRPGQGVHNEQFF	TGTGCCAGCAGCCGACGACCGGGACAGGGGGTTCACAATGAGCAGTTCTTC
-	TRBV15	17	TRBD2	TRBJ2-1	CATSRDPRTSGSNEQFF	TGTGCCACCAGCAGAGATCCCCGGACTAGCGGCAGCAATGAGCAGTTCTTC
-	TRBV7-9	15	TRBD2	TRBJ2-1	CASSLGAGGTDEQFF	TGTGCCAGCAGCTTAGGGGCGGGAGGAACGGATGAGCAGTTCTTC
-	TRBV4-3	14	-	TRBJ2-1	CASSQDLSRAEQFF	TGCGCCAGCAGCCAAGATCTATCTCGGGCGGAGCAGTTCTTC
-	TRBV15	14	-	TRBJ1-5	CATSREWNNQPQHF	TGTGCCACCAGCAGAGAGTGGAACAATCAGCCCCAGCATTTT
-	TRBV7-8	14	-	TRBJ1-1	CASSWLTGLEEWGF	TGTGCCAGCAGCTGGCTAACAGGCCTGGAGGAGTGGGGCTTT
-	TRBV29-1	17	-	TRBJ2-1	CSVEEWSGGVGNNEQFF	TGCAGCGTTGAAGAATGGTCGGGTGGGGTTGGAAACAATGAGCAGTTCTTC
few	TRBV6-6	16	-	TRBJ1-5	CASSPSPTVSNQPQHF	TGTGCCAGCAGTCCCAGCCCGACAGTTAGCAATCAGCCCCAGCATTTT